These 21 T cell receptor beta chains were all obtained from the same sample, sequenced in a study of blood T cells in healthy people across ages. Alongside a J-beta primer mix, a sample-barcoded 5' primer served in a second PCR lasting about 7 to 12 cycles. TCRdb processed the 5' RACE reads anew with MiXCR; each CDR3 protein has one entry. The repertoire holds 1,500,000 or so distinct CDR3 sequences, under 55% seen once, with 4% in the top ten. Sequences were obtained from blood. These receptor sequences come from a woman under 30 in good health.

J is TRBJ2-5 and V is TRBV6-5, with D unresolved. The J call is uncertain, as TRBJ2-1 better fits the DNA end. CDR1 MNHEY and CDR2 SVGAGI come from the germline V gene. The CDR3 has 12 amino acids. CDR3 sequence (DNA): TGTGCCAGCGGCCCTACGCAAGAGACCCAGTTCTTC. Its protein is CASGPTQETQFF.

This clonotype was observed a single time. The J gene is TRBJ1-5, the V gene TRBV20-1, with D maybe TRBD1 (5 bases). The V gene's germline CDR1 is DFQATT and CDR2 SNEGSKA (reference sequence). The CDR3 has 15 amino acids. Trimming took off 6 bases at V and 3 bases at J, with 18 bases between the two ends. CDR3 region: CSAPPGLNFNQPQHF. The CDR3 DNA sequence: TGCAGTGCCCCTCCGGGACTCAACTTCAATCAGCCCCAGCATTTT.

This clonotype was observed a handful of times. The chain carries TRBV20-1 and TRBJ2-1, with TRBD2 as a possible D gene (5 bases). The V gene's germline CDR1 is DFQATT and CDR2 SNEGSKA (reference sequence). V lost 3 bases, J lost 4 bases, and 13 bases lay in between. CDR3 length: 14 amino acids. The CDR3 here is CSASMLAAYNEQFF. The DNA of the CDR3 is TGCAGTGCTAGTATGCTAGCCGCGTACAATGAGCAGTTCTTC.

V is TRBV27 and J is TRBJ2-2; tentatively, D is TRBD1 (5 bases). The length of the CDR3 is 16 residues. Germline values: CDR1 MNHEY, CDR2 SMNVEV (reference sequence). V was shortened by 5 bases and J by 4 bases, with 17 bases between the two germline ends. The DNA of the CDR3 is TGTGCCAGCAGTGCACCTGACAGCCCGACCACCGGGGAGCTGTTTTTT. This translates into CASSAPDSPTTGELFF.

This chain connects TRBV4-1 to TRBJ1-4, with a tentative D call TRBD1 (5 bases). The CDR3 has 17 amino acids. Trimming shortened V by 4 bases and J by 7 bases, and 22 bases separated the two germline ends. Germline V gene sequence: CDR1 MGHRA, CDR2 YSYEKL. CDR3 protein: CASSPGISPLGGEKLFF. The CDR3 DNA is TGCGCCAGCAGCCCGGGCATCTCCCCCCTTGGGGGTGAAAAACTGTTTTTT.

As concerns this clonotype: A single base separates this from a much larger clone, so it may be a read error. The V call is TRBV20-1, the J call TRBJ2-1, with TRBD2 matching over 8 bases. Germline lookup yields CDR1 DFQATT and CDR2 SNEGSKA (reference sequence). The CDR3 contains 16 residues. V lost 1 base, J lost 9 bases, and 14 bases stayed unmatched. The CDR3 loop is CSARVYKTGGPVEQFF. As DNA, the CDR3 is TGCAGTGCTAGAGTTTACAAGACGGGAGGGCCTGTTGAGCAGTTCTTC.

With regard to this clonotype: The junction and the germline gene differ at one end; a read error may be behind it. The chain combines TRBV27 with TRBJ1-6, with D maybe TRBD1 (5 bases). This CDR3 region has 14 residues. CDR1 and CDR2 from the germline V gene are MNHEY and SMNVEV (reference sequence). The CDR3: CASSLGAAGSPPHF. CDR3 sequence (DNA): TGTGCCAGCAGTTTAGGGGCAGCCGGTTCACCCCCCCACTTT.

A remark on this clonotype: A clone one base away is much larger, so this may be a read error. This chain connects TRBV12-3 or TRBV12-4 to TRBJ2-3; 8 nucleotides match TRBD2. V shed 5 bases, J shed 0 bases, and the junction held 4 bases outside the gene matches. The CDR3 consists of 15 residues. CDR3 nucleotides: TGTGCCAGCAGTCCCCAGCGGGAGAGCACAGATACGCAGTATTTT. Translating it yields CASSPQRESTDTQYF.

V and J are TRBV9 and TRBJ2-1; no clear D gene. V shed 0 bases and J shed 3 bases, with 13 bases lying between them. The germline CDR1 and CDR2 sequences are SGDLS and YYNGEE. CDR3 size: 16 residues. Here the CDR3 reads CASSVEGSVLYNEQFF. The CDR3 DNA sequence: TGTGCCAGCAGCGTAGAGGGTAGTGTCCTCTACAATGAGCAGTTCTTC.

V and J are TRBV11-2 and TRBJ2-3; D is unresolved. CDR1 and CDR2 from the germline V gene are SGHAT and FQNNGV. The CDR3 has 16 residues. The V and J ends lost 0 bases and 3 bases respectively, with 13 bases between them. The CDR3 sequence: CASSLEGVVGTDTQYF. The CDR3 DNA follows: TGTGCCAGCAGCTTAGAGGGTGTCGTTGGAACAGATACGCAGTATTTT.

CDR3 nucleotides: TGTGCCAGCAGTTACACCGGAGCCTGCGAGCAGTACTTC. Residues: CASSYTGACEQYF. This chain joins TRBV6-2 or TRBV6-3 and TRBJ2-7; no definite D call. The V gene lost 2 bases and the J gene lost 6 bases, with 11 bases spanning the gap. CDR3 length equals 13 residues. Germline CDR1 is MNHEY and CDR2 is SVGEGT.

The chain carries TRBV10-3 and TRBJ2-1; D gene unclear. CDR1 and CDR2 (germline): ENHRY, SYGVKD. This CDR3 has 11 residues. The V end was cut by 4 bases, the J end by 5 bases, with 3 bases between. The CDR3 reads CAISGNNEQFF. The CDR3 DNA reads TGTGCCATCAGTGGAAACAATGAGCAGTTCTTC.

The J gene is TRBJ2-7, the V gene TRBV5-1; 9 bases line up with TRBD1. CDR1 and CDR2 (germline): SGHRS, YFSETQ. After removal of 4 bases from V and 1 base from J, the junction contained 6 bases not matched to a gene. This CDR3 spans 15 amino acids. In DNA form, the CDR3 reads TGCGCCAGCAGCGACCGGGACAGGGCTTCCTACGAGCAGTACTTC. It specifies CASSDRDRASYEQYF.

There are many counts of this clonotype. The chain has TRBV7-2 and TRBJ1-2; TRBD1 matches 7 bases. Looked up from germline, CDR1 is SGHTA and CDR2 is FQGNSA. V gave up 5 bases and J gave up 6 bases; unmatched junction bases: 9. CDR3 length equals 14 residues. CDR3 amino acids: CASSRRQGIHGYTF. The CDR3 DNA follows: TGTGCCAGCAGCCGGAGACAGGGTATCCATGGCTACACCTTC.

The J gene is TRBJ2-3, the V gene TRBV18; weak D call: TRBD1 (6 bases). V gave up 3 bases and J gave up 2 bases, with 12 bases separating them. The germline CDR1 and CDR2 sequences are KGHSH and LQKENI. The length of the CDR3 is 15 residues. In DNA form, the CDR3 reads TGTGCCAGCTCACCGTCAGGGGAATACACAGATACGCAGTATTTT. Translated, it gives CASSPSGEYTDTQYF.

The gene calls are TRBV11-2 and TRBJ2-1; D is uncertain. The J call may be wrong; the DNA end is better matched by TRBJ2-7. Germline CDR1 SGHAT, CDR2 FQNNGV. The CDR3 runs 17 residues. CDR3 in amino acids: CASSLAEYLLPYNEQYF. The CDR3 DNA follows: TGTGCCAGCAGCTTAGCCGAGTACCTTTTGCCCTACAATGAGCAGTACTTC.

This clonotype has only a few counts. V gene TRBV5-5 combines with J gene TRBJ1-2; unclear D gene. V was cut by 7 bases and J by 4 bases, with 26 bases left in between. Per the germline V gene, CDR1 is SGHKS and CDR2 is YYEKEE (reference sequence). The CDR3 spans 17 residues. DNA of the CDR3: TGTGCCAGCTCGACCCGCGGGTTACCGGGCATCATCTATGGCTACACCTTC. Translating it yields CASSTRGLPGIIYGYTF.

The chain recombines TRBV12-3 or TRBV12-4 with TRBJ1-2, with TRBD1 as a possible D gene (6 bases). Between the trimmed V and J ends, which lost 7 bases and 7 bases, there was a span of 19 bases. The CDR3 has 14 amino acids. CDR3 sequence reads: CASTPGGASFGYTF. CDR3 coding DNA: TGTGCCAGCACCCCGGGGGGGGCATCTTTTGGCTACACCTTC.

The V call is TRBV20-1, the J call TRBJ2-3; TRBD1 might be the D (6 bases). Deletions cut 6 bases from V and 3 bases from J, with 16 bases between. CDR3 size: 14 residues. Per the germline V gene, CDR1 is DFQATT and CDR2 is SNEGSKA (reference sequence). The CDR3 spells CSARNRDGTDTQYF. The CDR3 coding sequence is TGCAGTGCACGGAACAGGGATGGGACAGATACGCAGTATTTT.

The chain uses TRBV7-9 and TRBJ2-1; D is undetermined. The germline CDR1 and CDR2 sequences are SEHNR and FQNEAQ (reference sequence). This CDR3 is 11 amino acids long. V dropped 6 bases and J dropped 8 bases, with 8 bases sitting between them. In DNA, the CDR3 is TGTGCCAGCAGACCTCTTGATGAGCAGTTCTTC. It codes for CASRPLDEQFF. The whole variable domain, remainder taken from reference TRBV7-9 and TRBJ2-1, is DTGVSQNPRHKITKRGQNVTFRCDPISEHNRLYWYRQTLGQGPEFLTYFQNEAQLEKSRLLSDRFSAERPKGSFSTLEIQRTEQGDSAMYLCASRPLDEQFFGPGTRLTVL.

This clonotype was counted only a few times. CDR3 DNA: TGTGCCAGCAGTTCCCCTTCCCGGAGGACTAGCGGGAGGGATACGCAGTATTTT. Translating it yields CASSSPSRRTSGRDTQYF. This chain links TRBV27 with TRBJ2-3, with 14 bases aligning to TRBD2. V was pared by 4 bases and J by 6 bases, with 12 bases of the junction left unmatched. The CDR3 runs to 18 residues. CDR1 is MNHEY, CDR2 SMNVEV, per germline (reference sequence).